Sequencing of this TCR beta chain was carried out in a study of T cells in Graves' hyperthyroidism and ophthalmopathy. Study details: Peripheral blood was collected at initial diagnosis, before any treatment. Whole-study findings and limits: Most expanded thyroid clonotypes above 0.001 also appeared in blood.

It was RNA transcripts that yielded the amplified TCR beta CDR3 regions. An initial round of RT-PCR targeting the TCR CDR3 relied on the HTBI primer set. TCRdb fed the multiplex PCR reads into MiXCR, producing one record per CDR3 protein. The profile shows hundreds of thousands of distinct CDR3 sequences, 24% of them singletons. Uncontrolled infection, other autoimmune disease, pregnancy or lactation excluded patients. Thyroid ultrasound, orbital computed tomography, clinical symptoms, and serum thyroxine and TRAb underpinned diagnoses. This clonotype was counted ten times or more. Its target is unknown. The sequence derives from a woman aged 40 to 50 with Graves' ophthalmopathy. Input material: blood.

The CDR3 nucleotides are TGTGCCAGCAGTGAACGAGGGGCAGGCTATGGCTACACCTTC. Amino acid sequence: CASSERGAGYGYTF. V and J are TRBV6-1 and TRBJ1-2; TRBD1 might be the D (5 bases). This CDR3 has 14 amino acids. CDR1 is MNHNS and CDR2 is SASEGT in the germline V gene. Between the trimmed V and J ends, which lost 2 bases and 4 bases, there was a span of 11 bases.